The next 16 T cell receptor beta chains were all read from a single sample in a study of regulatory T cells after allogeneic stem cell transplantation. The TCR beta CDR3 region was amplified from SMARTer RACE cDNA made from RNA. TCRdb re-called the 5' RACE reads through MiXCR, storing one row per CDR3 protein. The profile covers roughly 890 distinct CDR3 sequences, with roughly 21% appearing a single time and 15% to 20% taken by the ten largest. The sample consisted of sorted CD4+ T cells from blood (whether regulatory or conventional is not recorded), taken 30 days after allogeneic stem cell transplant. The receptor set was obtained from a human patient who had an allogeneic stem cell transplant, so the T cells may come from the graft donor.

As regards this clonotype: Germline and junction disagree at one end, which may indicate a read error. This chain links TRBV12-3 or TRBV12-4 with TRBJ1-5; the match to TRBD1 covers 8 bases. This CDR3 is built from 16 residues. CDR3 sequence: CASGTGYSYSNLPQHF. CDR3 nucleotide sequence: TGTGCATCCGGGACAGGCTATTCTTATAGCAATCTGCCCCAGCATTTT.

V gene TRBV6-1 combines with J gene TRBJ1-2; 8 nucleotides agree with TRBD1. Germline V gives CDR1 MNHNS, CDR2 SASEGT. The V and J ends lost 7 bases and 6 bases, in that order; junction bases with no gene match: 10. The CDR3 spans 14 residues. The CDR3 coding sequence is TGTGCCAGCACGAGTGGACAGGGAGATGATGGCTACACCTTC. As protein: CASTSGQGDDGYTF.

Regarding this clonotype: It may be a read error: a sequence one base away is much more abundant. The chain employs TRBV7-9 and TRBJ2-7; D is possibly TRBD1 (5 bases). The CDR3 runs to 14 residues. In germline, CDR1 is SEHNR, CDR2 FQNEAQ (reference sequence). V lost 2 bases, J lost 3 bases, and 11 bases lay in between. In DNA form, the CDR3 reads TGTGCCAGCAGCTTATATGGGGCAATCTACGAGCAGTACTTC. This codes for CASSLYGAIYEQYF.

By frequency in the sample, this clonotype is large. One end of the junction fails to match germline, which may point to a read error. This chain links TRBV5-1 with TRBJ2-1, with TRBD2 matching over 12 bases. Germline V gene data show CDR1 as SGHRS and CDR2 as YFSETQ. The CDR3 runs to 18 residues. The CDR3 spells CASSLASSGGASFNEQFF. CDR3 DNA sequence: TGCGCCAGCAGCTTGGCCTCTAGCGGGGGGGCCTCCTTCAATGAGCAGTTCTTC.

This clonotype has only a few counts. The chain recombines TRBV7-3 with TRBJ2-3, with 15 bases aligning to TRBD2. This CDR3 region has 17 residues. Per the germline V gene, CDR1 is SGHTA and CDR2 is FQGTGA. V gave up 5 bases and J gave up 5 bases; unmatched junction bases: 8. This CDR3 reads CASSRGLAGGPEDTQYF. CDR3 nucleotide sequence: TGTGCCAGCAGCAGAGGACTAGCGGGAGGGCCCGAAGATACGCAGTATTTT.

In regard to this clonotype: A single base separates this from a much larger clone, so it may be a read error. This rearrangement joins TRBV27 to TRBJ2-5, with TRBD1 matching over 8 bases. The CDR3 consists of 12 residues. V was clipped by 4 bases and J by 7 bases; unmatched bases: 2. The germline V gene encodes CDR1 MNHEY and CDR2 SMNVEV (reference sequence). CDR3 bases: TGTGCCAGCAGTTCGCAGGGGGCGACCCAGTACTTC. Its translation: CASSSQGATQYF.

The chain couples TRBV12-3 or TRBV12-4 to TRBJ1-5, with D unclear. This CDR3 has 13 residues. Trimming took 6 bases from V and 0 from J, leaving 6 bases between them. The CDR3 spells CASRRYSNQPQHF. CDR3 sequence (DNA): TGTGCCAGCAGGCGGTATAGCAATCAGCCCCAGCATTTT.

Points on this clonotype: This could be a read error, since a much larger clone is one nucleotide away. The chain recombines TRBV9 with TRBJ2-1; D is ambiguous. The CDR3 extends over 12 amino acids. Germline CDR1 is SGDLS and CDR2 is YYNGEE. The CDR3 DNA sequence: TGTGCCGGCAGCGTAGATAGAACAGAGCAGTTCTTC. It codes for CAGSVDRTEQFF.

This clonotype ranks as large. The rearrangement joins TRBV10-3 to TRBJ1-3; D remains ambiguous. CDR1 is ENHRY and CDR2 is SYGVKD in the germline V gene. With 0 bases removed from V and 8 bases from J, the gap between germline ends came to 8 bases. This CDR3 spans 13 amino acids. CDR3 residues: CAISESPPDTIYF. For the CDR3, the DNA is TGTGCCATCAGTGAGTCTCCCCCGGACACCATATATTTT.

With regard to this clonotype: The junction departs from germline at one end; a sequencing error may be responsible. V and J are TRBV7-8 and TRBJ2-3; 8 bases are a match to TRBD2. CDR1 and CDR2 (germline): SGHVS, FQNEAQ. The CDR3 length is 17 residues. CDR3 amino acids: CASSSLAGRPAGDTQYF. CDR3 nucleotides: TGTGCCAGCAGCTCATTAGCGGGAAGGCCGGCTGGAGATACGCAGTACTTT.

By its share, this clonotype is medium-sized (0.01 to 0.1%). The chain links TRBV7-9 to TRBJ2-7; 13 nucleotides align to TRBD2. V lost 5 bases, J lost 1 base, and 8 bases stayed unmatched. Germline CDR1 and CDR2: SEHNR and FQNEAQ (reference sequence). This CDR3 spans 17 amino acids. The CDR3 spells CASSPRLAGGVSYEQYF. In nucleotides, the CDR3 is TGTGCCAGCAGCCCTCGACTAGCGGGAGGTGTATCCTACGAGCAGTACTTC.

This chain joins TRBV20-1 and TRBJ2-1; D not resolved. The germline V gene has CDR1 DFQATT and CDR2 SNEGSKA (reference sequence). The CDR3 covers 14 residues. CDR3 bases: TGCAGCGTTAGACGCGCAAGTCTTTACAATGAGCAGTTCTTC. It codes for CSVRRASLYNEQFF.

By its share, this clonotype is medium-sized. The rearrangement joins TRBV28 to TRBJ1-1, with D perhaps matching TRBD1 (6 bases). Germline values: CDR1 MDHEN, CDR2 SYDVKM. This CDR3 is built from 15 residues. With 7 bases removed from V and 0 bases from J, the gap between germline ends came to 15 bases. CDR3 sequence reads: CASKILGGMNTEAFF. The DNA of the CDR3 is TGTGCCAGCAAAATCCTCGGGGGCATGAACACTGAAGCTTTCTTT. The complete variable domain, with remaining parts taken from reference TRBV28 and TRBJ1-1, reads DVKVTQSSRYLVKRTGEKVFLECVQDMDHENMFWYRQDPGLGLRLIYFSYDVKMKEKGDIPEGYSVSREKKERFSLILESASTNQTSMYLCASKILGGMNTEAFFGQGTRLTVV.

Within the sample, this clonotype is large. The chain joins TRBV5-4 to TRBJ1-1; tentatively, D is TRBD1 (6 bases). From germline, CDR1 is SGHNT and CDR2 YYREEE (reference sequence). V was trimmed by 5 bases and J by 0 bases, leaving 11 bases between them. CDR3 length equals 14 residues. The DNA for the CDR3 is TGTGCCAGCAGGGCGGACAGACTGAACACTGAAGCTTTCTTT. As protein: CASRADRLNTEAFF.

This clonotype was picked up a small number of times. The chain combines TRBV7-6 with TRBJ2-1; TRBD1 matches 10 bases. Trimming took 1 base from V and 4 from J; bases not matched to a gene: 4. Looked up from germline, CDR1 is SGHVS and CDR2 is FNYEAQ. The CDR3 contains 16 residues. CDR3 bases: TGTGCCAGCAGCTTAGGATCGGGACAGGGGTACAATGAGCAGTTCTTC. This codes for CASSLGSGQGYNEQFF.

This clonotype came up once. The chain is built from TRBV20-1 and TRBJ2-7; D not resolved. Germline V CDR1 and CDR2: DFQATT, SNEGSKA (reference sequence). Trimming shortened V by 4 bases and J by 1 base, and 11 bases separated the two germline ends. The CDR3 is 13 amino acids. As DNA, the CDR3 is TGCAGTGCTAAGGTCCTCCCTTCCTACGAGCAGTACTTC. Translating it yields CSAKVLPSYEQYF.